This TCR beta chain was obtained from a study of neurological immune-mediated disorders. The study, taken as a whole, reports: Across subjects, no CDR3 amino acid sequence appeared in expanded clones of more than one subject, a finding that suggested private repertoires in all groups.

For this clonotype: Its antigen is unidentified.

The germline CDR1 and CDR2 sequences are SGHTA and FQGTGA. V gave up 5 bases and J gave up 0 bases; unmatched junction bases: 7. The CDR3 extends over 15 amino acids. Volunteers attending a blood bank in Maryland, USA, served as healthy controls. TCRdb passed the 5' RACE reads through MiXCR, listing each CDR3 protein once. The profile covers 30,000 to 40,000 distinct CDR3 sequences, with roughly 7% appearing a single time and 4.4% taken by the ten largest. The source of this sequence is a woman aged 40 to 50 in good health. J is TRBJ2-7 and V is TRBV7-3; 7 bases agree with TRBD1. The sequenced sample consisted of PBMCs. CDR3 amino acids: CASSTGQEISYEQYF. CDR3 DNA: TGTGCCAGCAGCACTGGACAGGAAATCTCCTACGAGCAGTACTTC.